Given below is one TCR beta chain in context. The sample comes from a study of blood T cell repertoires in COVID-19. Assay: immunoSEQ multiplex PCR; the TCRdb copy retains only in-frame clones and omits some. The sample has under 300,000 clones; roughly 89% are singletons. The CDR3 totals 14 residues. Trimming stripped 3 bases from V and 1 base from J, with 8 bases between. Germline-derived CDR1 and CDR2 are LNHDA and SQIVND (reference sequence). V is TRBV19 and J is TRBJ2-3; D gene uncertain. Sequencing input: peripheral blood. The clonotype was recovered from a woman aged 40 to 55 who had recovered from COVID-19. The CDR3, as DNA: TGTGCCAGTAGTATTAAGCACGGCACAGATACGCAGTATTTT. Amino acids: CASSIKHGTDTQYF.